Below, 19 T cell receptor beta chains from the same sample are listed, as sequenced in a study of vaccination effects on CD4 cells after COVID-19. The assay was immunoSEQ multiplex PCR, and TCRdb's table has in-frame clones only and misses some. The sample shows 25,000 to 40,000 clones, 65% of them seen only once. Antigen specificity for these receptors is unknown. Viral peptide pools were used in the ViraFEST assay to expand antigen-specific CD4+ T cells, and sequencing came afterward. After less than 11 days in culture, the CD4+ T cells were isolated. Participants completed two doses of the BNT162b2 or mRNA-1273 vaccine. Sequencing used CD4+ T cells from PBMCs cultured with SARS-CoV-2 spike peptides, obtained after COVID-19 vaccination. These receptors came from a human donor who received a COVID-19 vaccine.

This clone turned up a few times. CDR3 residues: CAISGGRSRDTQYF. CDR3 DNA: TGTGCCATCAGTGGAGGTCGGTCCAGGGATACGCAGTATTTT. This chain joins TRBV10-3 and TRBJ2-3, with unresolved D. CDR3 length: 14 amino acids. Germline CDR1 and CDR2: ENHRY and SYGVKD. V lost 4 bases to trimming and J lost 6 bases, with 14 bases between them.

This clone is termed medium-sized (0.01 to 0.1%). J is TRBJ1-3 and V is TRBV5-4, with D perhaps matching TRBD1 (6 bases). Germline V gene lookup returns CDR1 SGHNT and CDR2 YYREEE (reference sequence). There are 16 residues in the CDR3. V lost 4 bases, J lost 0 bases, and 14 bases lay in between. CDR3 in amino acids: CASSTGGGASGNTIYF. CDR3 DNA: TGTGCCAGCAGCACCGGAGGGGGGGCCTCTGGAAACACCATATATTTT. The whole variable domain, remainder taken from reference TRBV5-4 and TRBJ1-3, is ETGVTQSPTHLIKTRGQQVTLRCSSQSGHNTVSWYQQALGQGPQFIFQYYREEENGRGNFPPRFSGLQFPNYSSELNVNALELDDSALYLCASSTGGGASGNTIYFGEGSWLTVV.

J is TRBJ1-2 and V is TRBV6-5; D possibly corresponds to TRBD1 (6 bases). Germline CDR1 reads MNHEY; CDR2 reads SVGAGI. V lost 6 bases to trimming and J lost 6 bases, with 14 bases between them. There are 13 residues in the CDR3. This CDR3 reads CASSAGQRNGYTF. CDR3 in DNA: TGTGCCAGCAGCGCTGGACAGAGGAATGGCTACACCTTC.

The gene calls are TRBV5-4 and TRBJ1-1, with D perhaps matching TRBD1 (5 bases). V shed 0 bases and J shed 2 bases, with 11 bases lying between them. The CDR3 sequence is 15 residues long. Germline CDR1 and CDR2: SGHNT and YYREEE (reference sequence). DNA of the CDR3: TGTGCCAGCAGCTTGGCCGCAGGGATAAACACTGAAGCTTTCTTT. It encodes CASSLAAGINTEAFF.

This clone has a single count. V and J are TRBV7-9 and TRBJ2-1; 9 nucleotides align to TRBD2. The CDR3 is 14 residues long. The trim removed 4 bases at V and 9 bases at J, leaving 7 bases unmatched. In germline, CDR1 is SEHNR, CDR2 FQNEAQ (reference sequence). The CDR3 here is CASSSIAGATEQFF. For the CDR3, the DNA is TGTGCCAGCAGCTCAATAGCGGGAGCTACTGAGCAGTTCTTC.

This sequence joins TRBV28 and TRBJ1-2, with 9 bases matching TRBD1. The V and J ends lost 4 bases and 2 bases, in that order; junction bases with no gene match: 14. Germline V CDR1 and CDR2: MDHEN, SYDVKM. The CDR3 length is 18 residues. The CDR3, as DNA: TGTGCCAGCAGTTCCGTGGGCGGTGGGACAGGGAACAACTATGGCTACACCTTC. Translating gives CASSSVGGGTGNNYGYTF.

This clone was counted a single time. The chain employs TRBV12-3 or TRBV12-4 and TRBJ2-7; D assignment may be TRBD1 or TRBD2 (5 bases each). V gave up 3 bases and J gave up 7 bases, with 13 bases separating them. The length of the CDR3 is 13 residues. CDR3 sequence (DNA): TGTGCCAGCAGTTTGGGACCCGGCGGAGAGCAGTACTTC. This codes for CASSLGPGGEQYF.

This rearrangement joins TRBV18 to TRBJ2-5; 8 positions agree with TRBD2. After removal of 1 base from V and 5 bases from J, the junction contained 12 bases not matched to a gene. Germline CDR1 is KGHSH and CDR2 is LQKENI. The CDR3 is made up of 17 amino acids. The CDR3 region is CASSPLLSGAGVETQYF. CDR3 nucleotide sequence: TGTGCCAGCTCACCACTTCTTTCGGGAGCGGGAGTGGAGACCCAGTACTTC.

This clone occurred a few times. This sequence joins TRBV28 and TRBJ1-3; D uncertain. Per the germline V gene, CDR1 is MDHEN and CDR2 is SYDVKM. V lost 4 bases, J lost 4 bases, and 8 bases lay in between. CDR3 length equals 13 residues. CDR3 coding DNA: TGTGCCAGCAGTTCGGACGCCGGAAACACCATATATTTT. Its protein is CASSSDAGNTIYF.

This sequence joins TRBV5-1 and TRBJ2-3, with 12 bases lining up with TRBD2. Germline CDR1 reads SGHRS; CDR2 reads YFSETQ. The CDR3 extends over 16 amino acids. V was clipped by 4 bases and J by 4 bases; unmatched bases: 7. CDR3 in DNA: TGCGCCAGCAGCCCTACTAGCGGGGGGATAGCAGATACGCAGTATTTT. Translation: CASSPTSGGIADTQYF.

This chain connects TRBV11-2 to TRBJ2-7; D possibly corresponds to TRBD1 (6 bases). The V gene's germline CDR1 is SGHAT and CDR2 FQNNGV. Trimming removed 6 bases from V and 5 bases from J, with 17 bases in between. This CDR3 has 14 residues. The CDR3 sequence: CASRERDTFDEQYF. The CDR3 DNA reads TGTGCCAGCAGAGAACGGGACACCTTTGACGAGCAGTACTTC.

The chain is built from TRBV4-1 and TRBJ1-1; 7 bases match TRBD1. Germline assignment: CDR1 MGHRA and CDR2 YSYEKL. Trimming cost V 4 bases and J 5 bases; bases outside gene matches: 7. The CDR3 covers 14 residues. CDR3 amino acids: CASSPGTVDTEAFF. In DNA form, the CDR3 reads TGCGCCAGCAGCCCAGGGACAGTCGATACTGAAGCTTTCTTT.

V and J are TRBV19 and TRBJ2-1, with TRBD2 matching over 7 bases. This CDR3 has 12 amino acids. V trimming: 3 bases; J trimming: 10 bases; junction bases outside the gene matches: 3. The V gene's germline CDR1 is LNHDA and CDR2 SQIVND (reference sequence). CDR3 residues: CASSMGLSEQFF. The DNA for the CDR3 is TGTGCCAGTAGTATGGGACTATCAGAGCAGTTCTTC. Variable domain in full (rest from reference TRBV19 and TRBJ2-1): DGGITQSPKYLFRKEGQNVTLSCEQNLNHDAMYWYRQDPGQGLRLIYYSQIVNDFQKGDIAEGYSVSREKKESFPLTVTSAQKNPTAFYLCASSMGLSEQFFGPGTRLTVL.

Notes on this clone: The junction differs from germline at one of its ends, possibly a read error. The chain is built from TRBV11-2 and TRBJ2-1; TRBD2 aligns across 11 bases. The CDR3 is made up of 19 amino acids. Germline CDR1 is SGHAT and CDR2 is FQNNGV. The CDR3 DNA is TGTGCCAGCAGTTTAGCCGGGACTAGCGGACCTAGCTCCTACAATGAGCAGTTCTTC. Protein product: CASSLAGTSGPSSYNEQFF.

The chain joins TRBV19 to TRBJ1-5; 11 nucleotides align to TRBD1. Looked up from germline, CDR1 is LNHDA and CDR2 is SQIVND (reference sequence). With 6 bases clipped from V and 6 bases from J, the junction kept 4 bases outside the gene matches. CDR3 length: 14 residues. The CDR3 here is CASSQGQGGQPQHF. Written as DNA, the CDR3 is TGTGCCAGTAGCCAGGGACAGGGGGGTCAGCCCCAGCATTTT.

The J gene is TRBJ1-2, the V gene TRBV5-1; D is possibly TRBD1 (5 bases). Germline CDR1 reads SGHRS; CDR2 reads YFSETQ. The CDR3 runs to 13 residues. V gave up 0 bases and J gave up 7 bases, with 10 bases separating them. CDR3 protein: CASSLAGMSGYTF. In nucleotides, the CDR3 is TGCGCCAGCAGCTTGGCAGGGATGAGTGGCTACACCTTC.

This clone showed up just once. The V call is TRBV6-5, the J call TRBJ1-3, with D uncertain. Germline loops: CDR1 MNHEY, CDR2 SVGAGI. V lost 10 bases and J lost 3, with 13 bases in between. The CDR3 is 13 residues long. The CDR3 sequence: CATYWGDGNTIYF. The CDR3, as DNA: TGTGCCACGTACTGGGGTGATGGAAACACCATATATTTT.

The chain has TRBV7-2 and TRBJ2-3; 12 bases fit TRBD2. The CDR3 is 16 amino acids. V trimming: 4 bases; J trimming: 2 bases; junction bases outside the gene matches: 4. The germline gives CDR1 SGHTA, CDR2 FQGNSA. In DNA, the CDR3 is TGTGCCAGCAGCTCAAGACTAGCGGGGGCCACAGATACGCAGTATTTT. This encodes CASSSRLAGATDTQYF.

This clone appeared a few times. The V and J genes are TRBV29-1 and TRBJ1-5; D possibly corresponds to TRBD1 (5 bases). This CDR3 comprises 12 residues. Germline CDR1 reads SQVTM; CDR2 reads ANQGSEA. The V end was cut by 4 bases, the J end by 3 bases, with 7 bases between. CDR3 sequence: CSVGTNNQPQHF. DNA for the CDR3: TGCAGCGTTGGGACAAACAATCAGCCCCAGCATTTT.